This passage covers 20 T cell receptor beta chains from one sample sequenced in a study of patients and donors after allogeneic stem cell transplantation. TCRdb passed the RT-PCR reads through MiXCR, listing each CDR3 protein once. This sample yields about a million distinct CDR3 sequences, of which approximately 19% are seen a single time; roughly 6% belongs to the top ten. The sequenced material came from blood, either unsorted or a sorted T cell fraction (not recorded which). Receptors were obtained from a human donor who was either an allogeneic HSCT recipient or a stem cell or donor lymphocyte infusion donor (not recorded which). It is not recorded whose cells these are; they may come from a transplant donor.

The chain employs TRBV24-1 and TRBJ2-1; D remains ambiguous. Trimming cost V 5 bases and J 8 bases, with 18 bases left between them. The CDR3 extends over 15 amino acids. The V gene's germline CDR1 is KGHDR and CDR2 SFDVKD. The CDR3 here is CATSVPKVGIHEQFF. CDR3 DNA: TGTGCCACCAGTGTTCCAAAGGTAGGGATCCATGAGCAGTTCTTC.

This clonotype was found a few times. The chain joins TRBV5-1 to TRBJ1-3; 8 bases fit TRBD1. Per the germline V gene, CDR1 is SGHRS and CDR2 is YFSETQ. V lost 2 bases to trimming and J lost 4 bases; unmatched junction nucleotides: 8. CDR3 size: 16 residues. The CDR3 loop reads CASSFRGPVRGNTIYF. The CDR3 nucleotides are TGCGCCAGCAGCTTCAGGGGGCCTGTTCGGGGAAACACCATATATTTT. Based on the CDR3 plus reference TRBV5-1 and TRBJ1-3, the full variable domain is KAGVTQTPRYLIKTRGQQVTLSCSPISGHRSVSWYQQTPGQGLQFLFEYFSETQRNKGNFPGRFSGRQFSNSRSEMNVSTLELGDSALYLCASSFRGPVRGNTIYFGEGSWLTVV.

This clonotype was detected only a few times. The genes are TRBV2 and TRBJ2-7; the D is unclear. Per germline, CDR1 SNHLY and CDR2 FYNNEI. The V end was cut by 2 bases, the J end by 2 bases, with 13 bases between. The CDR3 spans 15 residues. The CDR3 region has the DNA TGTGCCAGCAGTGAAACCGGCAGTACGGCCTACGAGCAGTACTTC. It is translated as CASSETGSTAYEQYF.

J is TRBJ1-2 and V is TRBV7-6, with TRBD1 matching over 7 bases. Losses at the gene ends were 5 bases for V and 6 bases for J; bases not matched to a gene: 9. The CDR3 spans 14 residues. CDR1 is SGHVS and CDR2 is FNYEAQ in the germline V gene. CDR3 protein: CASSARTGDHGYTF. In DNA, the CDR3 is TGTGCCAGCAGCGCCCGGACAGGAGACCATGGCTACACCTTC.

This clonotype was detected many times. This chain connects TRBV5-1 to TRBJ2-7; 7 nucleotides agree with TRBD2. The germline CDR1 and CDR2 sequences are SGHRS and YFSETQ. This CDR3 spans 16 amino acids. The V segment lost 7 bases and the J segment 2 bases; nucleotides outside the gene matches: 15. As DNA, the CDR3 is TGCGCCAGCCAACTCCGAACAGCGGGACCTACCTACGAGCAGTACTTC. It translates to CASQLRTAGPTYEQYF.

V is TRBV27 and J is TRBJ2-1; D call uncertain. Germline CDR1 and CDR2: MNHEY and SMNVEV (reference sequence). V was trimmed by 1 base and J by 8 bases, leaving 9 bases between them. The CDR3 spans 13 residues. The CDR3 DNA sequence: TGTGCCAGCAGTTTATTGGGGAACGATGAGCAGTTCTTC. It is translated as CASSLLGNDEQFF.

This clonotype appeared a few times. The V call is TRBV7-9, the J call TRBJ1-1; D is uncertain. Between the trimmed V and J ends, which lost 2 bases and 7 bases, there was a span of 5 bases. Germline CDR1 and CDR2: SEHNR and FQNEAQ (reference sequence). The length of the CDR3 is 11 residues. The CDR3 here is CASSLSLEAFF. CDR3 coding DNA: TGTGCCAGCAGCTTATCCCTTGAAGCTTTCTTT. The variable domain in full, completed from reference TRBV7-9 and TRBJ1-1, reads DTGVSQNPRHKITKRGQNVTFRCDPISEHNRLYWYRQTLGQGPEFLTYFQNEAQLEKSRLLSDRFSAERPKGSFSTLEIQRTEQGDSAMYLCASSLSLEAFFGQGTRLTVV.

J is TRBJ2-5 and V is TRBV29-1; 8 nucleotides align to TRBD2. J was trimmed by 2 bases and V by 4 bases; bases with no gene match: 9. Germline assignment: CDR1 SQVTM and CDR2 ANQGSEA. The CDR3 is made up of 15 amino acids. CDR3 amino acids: CSVVRAGARQETQYF. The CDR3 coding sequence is TGCAGCGTTGTACGAGCGGGGGCAAGGCAAGAGACCCAGTACTTC.

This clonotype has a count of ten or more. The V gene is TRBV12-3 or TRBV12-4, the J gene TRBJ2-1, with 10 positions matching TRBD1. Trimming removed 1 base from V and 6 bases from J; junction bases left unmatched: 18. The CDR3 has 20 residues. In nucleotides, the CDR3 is TGTGCCAGCAGTTTAGTGTTAGGGACAGGGGTCCTACGCACTGGCAATGAGCAGTTCTTC. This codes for CASSLVLGTGVLRTGNEQFF.

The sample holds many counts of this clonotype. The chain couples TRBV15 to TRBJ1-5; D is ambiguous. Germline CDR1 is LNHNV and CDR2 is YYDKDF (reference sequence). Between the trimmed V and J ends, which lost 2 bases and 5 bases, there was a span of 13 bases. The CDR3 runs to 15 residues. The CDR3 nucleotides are TGTGCCACCAGCAGATGGGCCAGTTTGGATCAGCCCCAGCATTTT. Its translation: CATSRWASLDQPQHF.

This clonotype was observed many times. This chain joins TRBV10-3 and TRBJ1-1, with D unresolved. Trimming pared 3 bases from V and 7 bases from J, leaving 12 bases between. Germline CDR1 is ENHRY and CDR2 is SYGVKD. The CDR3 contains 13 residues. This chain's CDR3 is CAISERGFGEAFF. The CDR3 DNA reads TGTGCCATCAGTGAACGTGGTTTCGGTGAAGCTTTCTTT.

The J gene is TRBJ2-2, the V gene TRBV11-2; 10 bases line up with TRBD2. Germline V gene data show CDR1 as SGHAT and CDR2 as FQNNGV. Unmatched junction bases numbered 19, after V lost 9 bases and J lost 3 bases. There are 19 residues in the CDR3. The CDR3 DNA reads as TGTGCCAGTCAACACTTCCGGCCTAGCGGGAGTCGGTACACCGGGGAGCTGTTTTTT. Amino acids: CASQHFRPSGSRYTGELFF.

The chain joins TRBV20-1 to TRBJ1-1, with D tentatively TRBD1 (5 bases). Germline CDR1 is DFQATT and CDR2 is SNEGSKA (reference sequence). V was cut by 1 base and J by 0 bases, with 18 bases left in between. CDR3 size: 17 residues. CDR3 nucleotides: TGCAGTGCTAGAGGGGGCGGGACGGGATTCATGAACACTGAAGCTTTCTTT. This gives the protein CSARGGGTGFMNTEAFF.

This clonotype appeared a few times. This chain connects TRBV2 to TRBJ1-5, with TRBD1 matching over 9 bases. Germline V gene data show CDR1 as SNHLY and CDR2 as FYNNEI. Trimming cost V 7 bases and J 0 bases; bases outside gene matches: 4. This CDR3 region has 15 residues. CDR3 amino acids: CASNRDRVSNQPQHF. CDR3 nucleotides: TGTGCCAGCAATAGGGACAGGGTTAGCAATCAGCCCCAGCATTTT.

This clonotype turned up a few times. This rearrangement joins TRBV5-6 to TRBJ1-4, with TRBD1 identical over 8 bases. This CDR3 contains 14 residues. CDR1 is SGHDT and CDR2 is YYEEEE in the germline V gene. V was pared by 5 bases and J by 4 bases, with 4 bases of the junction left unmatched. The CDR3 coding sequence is TGTGCCAGCAGAAAGACAGGGGATAATGAAAAACTGTTTTTT. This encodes CASRKTGDNEKLFF.

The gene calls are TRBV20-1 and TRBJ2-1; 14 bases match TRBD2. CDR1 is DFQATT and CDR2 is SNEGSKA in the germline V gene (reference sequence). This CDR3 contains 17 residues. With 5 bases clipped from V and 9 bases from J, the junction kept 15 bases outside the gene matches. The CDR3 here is CSAANFFTGLAGAEQFF. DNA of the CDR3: TGCAGTGCTGCCAATTTTTTTACGGGACTAGCGGGGGCTGAGCAGTTCTTC.

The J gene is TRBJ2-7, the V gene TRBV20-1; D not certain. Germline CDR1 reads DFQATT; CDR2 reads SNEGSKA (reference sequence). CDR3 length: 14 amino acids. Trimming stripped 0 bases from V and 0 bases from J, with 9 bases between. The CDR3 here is CSARDRTSSYEQYF. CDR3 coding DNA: TGCAGTGCTAGAGATCGGACCAGCTCCTACGAGCAGTACTTC.

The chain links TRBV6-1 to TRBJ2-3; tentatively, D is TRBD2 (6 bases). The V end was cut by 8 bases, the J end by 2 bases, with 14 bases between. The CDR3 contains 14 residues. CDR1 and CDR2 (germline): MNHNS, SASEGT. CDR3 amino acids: CASSGSGLTDTQYF. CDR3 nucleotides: TGTGCCAGCTCGGGTAGCGGACTCACAGATACGCAGTATTTT.

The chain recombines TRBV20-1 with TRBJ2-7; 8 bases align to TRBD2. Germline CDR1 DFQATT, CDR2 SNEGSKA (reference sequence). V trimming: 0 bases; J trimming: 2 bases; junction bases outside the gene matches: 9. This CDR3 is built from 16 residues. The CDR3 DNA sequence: TGCAGTGCTAGAGATCTCGGGGCGGGGGGCCCCTACGAGCAGTACTTC. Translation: CSARDLGAGGPYEQYF.

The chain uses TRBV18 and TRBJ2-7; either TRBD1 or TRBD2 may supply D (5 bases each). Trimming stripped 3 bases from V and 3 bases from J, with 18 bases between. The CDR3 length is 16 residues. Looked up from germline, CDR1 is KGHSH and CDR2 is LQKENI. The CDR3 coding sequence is TGTGCCAGCTCACCCTGGCTAGGGGTCGGGAACTACGAGCAGTACTTC. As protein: CASSPWLGVGNYEQYF.